This TCR beta chain came from a study of blood T cells in healthy people across ages (dated by TCRdb to between 2014 and 2017). Concerning the study at large: In model experiments, template switching captured roughly one uniquely barcoded TCR beta cDNA molecule for every two T cells. To avoid experimental bias, donors of different ages were randomly spread across the sequencing lanes. Using deep sequencing normalized with unique cDNA molecular identifiers, the study measured how TCR beta repertoire diversity changes with age. Four age groups were formed from the donors: young (average 16 years), middle-aged (approximately 39), aged (roughly 58) and long-lived (around 82). The study analyzed two additional independent replicas of 1 million unique cDNA reads from the same blood draw for two donors, one aged 18 to 30 and one aged 80 or older.

The junction shows trimming of 3 bases on V and 8 bases on J, plus 16 bases between the germline ends. In the germline V gene, CDR1 corresponds to SNHLY and CDR2 to FYNNEI. From its cysteine to its phenylalanine, the CDR3 spans 14 amino acids. Left in the record is the CDR3 DNA by itself, 42 bases read in frame from the first base. Library creation used 5' RACE. TCRdb shows the sequencer as Illumina HiSeq 2500. The second PCR ran for about 7 to 11 cycles and used a J-beta primer mix along with a sample-barcoded 5' primer. A unique molecular identifier was introduced onto each TCR beta cDNA molecule by a template-switch 5' adaptor carrying 12 random nucleotides. Each sample yielded at least 3 million CDR3-containing paired-end reads. All of the RNA was converted into first-strand cDNA using the Mint cDNA synthesis kit, with a TRBC-specific oligonucleotide serving as the primer. Following uracil-DNA glycosylase treatment, all cDNA underwent a first 18-cycle PCR with the universal primers M1SS and BC2_uni_R. On the authors' methods: Normalization of each sample was performed by random selection of 1 million high-quality reads, each carrying a distinct molecular identifier. Instead of being binned into consensus sequences, reads that shared molecular identifiers were thrown out. MiTCR, run with a Q25 quality threshold and the strictest error-elimination algorithm, handled CDR3 identification, clonotype clustering and error correction. A nonparametric unseen species model with Euler transformation was used to estimate a lower bound on total TCR beta diversity. TCRdb applied fastp at Q25 and MiXCR to the public reads, then kept only in-frame beta chains. Each record represents a unique CDR3 protein, reported with the most common genes and DNA among its rows. The V and J calls, along with clone size, are taken from TCRdb and not from the paper's own processing. This sample is represented by roughly 900,000 distinct CDR3 sequences; more than 25% of them were singletons. Around 15% of the sample goes to the ten largest clones.

Systemically healthy Caucasian individuals from Russia, some 38 in total and aged roughly 6 to 95 years, were included as donors. Around 9.7 milliliters of peripheral blood were collected from each donor into EDTA-treated Vacutainer tubes. Ficoll-Paque density-gradient centrifugation was used to isolate PBMCs, with at least 6.5 million per sample. Trizol reagent was used to extract total RNA from PBMCs, with at least 6 micrograms per sample. Naive CD45RAhigh/CD27high T cell percentages were measured by flow cytometry on a PBMC aliquot from every donor. The paper's findings and limits, for the study overall: Since profiling was done on bulk unsorted PBMCs, naive and antigen-experienced compartments could not be conclusively compared. The percentage of naive T cells measured by flow cytometry correlated strongly with observed TCR beta diversity. Observed TCR beta diversity per million T cells fell roughly linearly with age, and a significant reduction was already apparent by age approximately 41. Total diversity estimates from one million sequenced T cells were considered lower bounds and underestimates. The long-lived group showed more naive CD4+ T cells, fewer expanded clones and increased TCR diversity than the aged group, suggesting age selection. Because donor CMV infection status was unknown, age-related changes in expanded clonotypes were potentially confounded.

This clonotype was found a few times. The clone's antigen remains unknown. No base-level quality is on record; no much larger clone is a single base apart. The sequenced sample was blood. This receptor was taken from a woman older than 75 in good health. The receptor chain draws on TRBV2 and TRBJ1-2; there is no confident call for the D gene. The DNA reads TGTGCCAGCAGTGAGGAAAACACCTATCGCGGCTACACCTTC. Translated, this is CASSEENTYRGYTF.